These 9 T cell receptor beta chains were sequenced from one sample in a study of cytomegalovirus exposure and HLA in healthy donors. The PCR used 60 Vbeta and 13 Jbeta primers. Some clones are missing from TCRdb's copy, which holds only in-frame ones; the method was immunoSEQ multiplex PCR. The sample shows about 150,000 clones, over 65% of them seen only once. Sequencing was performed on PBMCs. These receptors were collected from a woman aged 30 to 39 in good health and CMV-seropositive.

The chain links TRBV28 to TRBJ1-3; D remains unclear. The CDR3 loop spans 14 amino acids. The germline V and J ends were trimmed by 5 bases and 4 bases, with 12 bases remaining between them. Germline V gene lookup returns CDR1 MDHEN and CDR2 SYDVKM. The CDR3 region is CASSKTQLGNTIYF. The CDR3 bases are TGTGCCAGCAGTAAGACACAGCTCGGAAACACCATATATTTT.

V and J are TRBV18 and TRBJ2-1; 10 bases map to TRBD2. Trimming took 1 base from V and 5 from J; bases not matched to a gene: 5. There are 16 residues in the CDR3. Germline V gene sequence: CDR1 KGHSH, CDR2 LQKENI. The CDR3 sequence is CASSPLGTSANNEQFF. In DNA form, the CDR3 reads TGTGCCAGCTCACCACTAGGGACTAGCGCGAACAATGAGCAGTTCTTC.

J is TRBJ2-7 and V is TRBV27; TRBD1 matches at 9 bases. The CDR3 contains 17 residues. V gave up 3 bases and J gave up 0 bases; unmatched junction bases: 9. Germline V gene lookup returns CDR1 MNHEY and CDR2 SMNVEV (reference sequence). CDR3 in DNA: TGTGCCAGCAGTTTTTGGCGACAGGGGGACCGCTCCTACGAGCAGTACTTC. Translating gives CASSFWRQGDRSYEQYF.

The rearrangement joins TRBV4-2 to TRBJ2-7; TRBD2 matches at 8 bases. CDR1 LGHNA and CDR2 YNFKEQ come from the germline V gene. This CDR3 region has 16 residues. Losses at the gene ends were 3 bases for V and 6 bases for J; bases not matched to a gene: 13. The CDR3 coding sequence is TGTGCCAGCAGCCAGGAGATTTGGACTAGCCTACCCGAGCAGTACTTC. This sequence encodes CASSQEIWTSLPEQYF.

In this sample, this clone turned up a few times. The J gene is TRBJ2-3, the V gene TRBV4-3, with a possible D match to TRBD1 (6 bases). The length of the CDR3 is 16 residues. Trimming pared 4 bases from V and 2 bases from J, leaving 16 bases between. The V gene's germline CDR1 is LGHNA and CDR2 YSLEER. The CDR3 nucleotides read TGCGCCAGCAGCCTGGGGGCAGGGATGAACACAGATACGCAGTATTTT. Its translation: CASSLGAGMNTDTQYF.

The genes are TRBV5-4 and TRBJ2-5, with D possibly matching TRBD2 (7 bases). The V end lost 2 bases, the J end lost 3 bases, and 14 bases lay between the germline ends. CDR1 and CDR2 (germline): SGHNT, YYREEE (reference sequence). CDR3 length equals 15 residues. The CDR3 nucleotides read TGTGCCAGCAGCTTAGGGGGGACTATAAAAGAGACCCAGTACTTC. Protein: CASSLGGTIKETQYF.

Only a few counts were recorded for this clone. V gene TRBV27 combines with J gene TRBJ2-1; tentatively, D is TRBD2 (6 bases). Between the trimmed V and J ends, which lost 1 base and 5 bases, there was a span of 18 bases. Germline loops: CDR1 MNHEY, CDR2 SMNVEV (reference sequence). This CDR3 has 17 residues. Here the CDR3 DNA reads TGTGCCAGCAGTTTATTTCCTTCCCGACTAGTCCACAATGAGCAGTTCTTC. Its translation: CASSLFPSRLVHNEQFF.

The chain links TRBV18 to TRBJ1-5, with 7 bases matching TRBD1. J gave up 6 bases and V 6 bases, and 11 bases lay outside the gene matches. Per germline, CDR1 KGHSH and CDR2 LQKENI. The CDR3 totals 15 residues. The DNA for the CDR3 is TGTGCCAGCTCCCAGGCACAGGGGCAAATTCAGCCCCAGCATTTT. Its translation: CASSQAQGQIQPQHF.

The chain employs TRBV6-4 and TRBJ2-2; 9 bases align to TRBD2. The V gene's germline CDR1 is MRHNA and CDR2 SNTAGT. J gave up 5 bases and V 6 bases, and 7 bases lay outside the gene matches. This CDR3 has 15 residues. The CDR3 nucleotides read TGTGCCAGCAGAGACCCCCTAGCGGGAACCGGGGAGCTGTTTTTT. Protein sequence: CASRDPLAGTGELFF.